Listed here are 19 T cell receptor beta chains from one sample, sequenced in a study of T cell changes during pregnancy in multiple sclerosis. Measured with immunoSEQ multiplex PCR; TCRdb has only the in-frame clones, and not every one. The sample carries 40,000 or so clones, 92% recorded once. The sample consisted of CD8+ T cells from peripheral blood mononuclear cells, taken before pregnancy. The origin of the receptors is a female donor with multiple sclerosis, enrolled in a pregnancy study.

The rearrangement joins TRBV9 to TRBJ2-1; a possible D gene is TRBD2 (6 bases). The CDR3 is made up of 13 amino acids. Between the trimmed V and J ends, which lost 0 bases and 9 bases, there was a span of 10 bases. The germline gives CDR1 SGDLS, CDR2 YYNGEE. The CDR3 DNA follows: TGTGCCAGCAGCGTAGATGGAGGGTTTGAGCAGTTCTTC. This codes for CASSVDGGFEQFF.

The chain combines TRBV6-5 with TRBJ1-1, with D unresolved. This CDR3 is 14 amino acids long. The V end was cut by 2 bases, the J end by 0 bases, with 7 bases between. Germline V gene lookup returns CDR1 MNHEY and CDR2 SVGAGI. The CDR3 spells CASSYDGVNTEAFF. The CDR3 nucleotides are TGTGCCAGCAGTTACGACGGGGTGAACACTGAAGCTTTCTTT.

The chain joins TRBV19 to TRBJ1-2; tentative D call: TRBD1 (6 bases). CDR1 is LNHDA and CDR2 is SQIVND in the germline V gene (reference sequence). Trimming shortened V by 6 bases and J by 4 bases, and 12 bases separated the two germline ends. The CDR3 is made up of 13 amino acids. The CDR3 DNA follows: TGTGCCAGTAGGCGGGGGCTCAGCTATGGCTACACCTTC. It yields the protein CASRRGLSYGYTF.

The chain carries TRBV4-1 and TRBJ1-5; 10 bases are shared with TRBD1. Germline CDR1 MGHRA, CDR2 YSYEKL. The J segment lost 5 bases and the V segment lost 0 bases, leaving 1 base of the junction unmatched. The CDR3 is 15 amino acids. The CDR3 loop reads CASSQEGTGDQPQHF. The CDR3 DNA is TGCGCCAGCAGCCAAGAAGGGACAGGGGATCAGCCCCAGCATTTT.

The DNA for the CDR3 is TGTGCCAGCAGCTTGGAGTGGAGGGGCCCTCGGTCCGAGCAGTACTTC. Its translation is CASSLEWRGPRSEQYF. The chain couples TRBV5-5 to TRBJ2-7; possibly TRBD2 for D (6 bases). This CDR3 contains 16 residues. CDR1 SGHKS and CDR2 YYEKEE come from the germline V gene (reference sequence). V was clipped by 0 bases and J by 6 bases, with 19 bases between them.

The V and J genes are TRBV7-6 and TRBJ1-1; 7 bases are a match to TRBD1. CDR3 length: 15 residues. From germline, CDR1 is SGHVS and CDR2 FNYEAQ. The trim removed 5 bases at V and 0 bases at J, leaving 6 bases unmatched. CDR3 nucleotide sequence: TGTGCCAGCAGCAGATTCGACAGGGTGAACACTGAAGCTTTCTTT. This sequence encodes CASSRFDRVNTEAFF.

The chain is built from TRBV9 and TRBJ2-4; 7 nucleotides agree with TRBD1. The CDR3 consists of 15 residues. The V segment lost 3 bases and the J segment 6 bases; nucleotides outside the gene matches: 9. CDR1 is SGDLS, CDR2 YYNGEE, per germline. The CDR3 spells CASSDGTVGRNIQYF. CDR3 DNA sequence: TGTGCCAGCAGCGACGGGACAGTGGGGAGAAACATTCAGTACTTC.

V is TRBV27 and J is TRBJ1-2; D is ambiguous. In germline, CDR1 is MNHEY, CDR2 SMNVEV (reference sequence). Trimming pared 5 bases from V and 0 bases from J, leaving 13 bases between. The CDR3 consists of 15 residues. In nucleotides, the CDR3 is TGTGCCAGCAGTGAGGCCTTCCCCGCTAACTATGGCTACACCTTC. Its protein is CASSEAFPANYGYTF.

The rearrangement links TRBV6-1 to TRBJ2-3, with TRBD2 as a possible D gene (5 bases). CDR1 and CDR2 (germline): MNHNS, SASEGT. V lost 1 base and J lost 0, with 11 bases in between. This CDR3 spans 16 amino acids. The CDR3 sequence is CASSEVLADSTDTQYF. The CDR3 DNA sequence: TGTGCCAGCAGTGAAGTCCTAGCCGACAGCACAGATACGCAGTATTTT.

The chain links TRBV5-5 to TRBJ2-5; D gene ambiguous. The CDR3 length is 13 residues. V was clipped by 2 bases and J by 2 bases, with 7 bases between them. Germline V gives CDR1 SGHKS, CDR2 YYEKEE (reference sequence). The CDR3 bases are TGTGCCAGCAGCTTATGGCCACAAGAGACCCAGTACTTC. Its protein product is CASSLWPQETQYF.

V gene TRBV7-9 combines with J gene TRBJ2-1; 13 bases line up with TRBD2. The germline V gene encodes CDR1 SEHNR and CDR2 FQNEAQ (reference sequence). The J segment lost 3 bases and the V segment lost 4 bases, leaving 9 bases of the junction unmatched. This CDR3 spans 18 amino acids. CDR3 nucleotide sequence: TGTGCCAGCAGCTCGAACACTCGGACTAGCGGGAGCTACAATGAGCAGTTCTTC. It codes for CASSSNTRTSGSYNEQFF.

J is TRBJ1-5 and V is TRBV9; 10 bases are shared with TRBD1. The CDR3 contains 15 residues. Per germline, CDR1 SGDLS and CDR2 YYNGEE. The J segment lost 6 bases and the V segment lost 4 bases, leaving 7 bases of the junction unmatched. CDR3 amino acids: CASSSGQGGGQPQHF. The CDR3 DNA follows: TGTGCCAGCAGCTCAGGACAGGGGGGTGGTCAGCCCCAGCATTTT.

This sequence joins TRBV6-6 and TRBJ2-7; possibly TRBD2 for D (5 bases). The germline V gene has CDR1 MNHNY and CDR2 SVGAGI (reference sequence). Trimming cost V 4 bases and J 5 bases, with 12 bases left between them. The CDR3 loop spans 13 amino acids. The CDR3 coding sequence is TGTGCCAGCAGTTCCGGGATTCGCCACGAGCAGTACTTC. Translating it yields CASSSGIRHEQYF.

The chain uses TRBV10-2 and TRBJ1-1; 10 bases are a match to TRBD1. CDR1 is WSHSY, CDR2 SAAADI, per germline. The J segment lost 5 bases and the V segment lost 5 bases, leaving 5 bases of the junction unmatched. The CDR3 extends over 14 amino acids. The CDR3: CASSPDRGHTEAFF. CDR3 nucleotide sequence: TGCGCCAGCAGTCCTGACAGGGGGCATACTGAAGCTTTCTTT.

This sequence joins TRBV27 and TRBJ2-1; a possible D gene is TRBD2 (6 bases). V gave up 4 bases and J gave up 5 bases, with 12 bases separating them. In germline, CDR1 is MNHEY, CDR2 SMNVEV (reference sequence). The CDR3 covers 14 residues. CDR3 in DNA: TGTGCCAGCAGTTCCTCCCGGACTAACAATGAGCAGTTCTTC. It encodes CASSSSRTNNEQFF.

DNA of the CDR3: TGTGCCAGCAGTGAAGTAACCAGGGGTGACACTGAAGCTTTCTTT. It encodes CASSEVTRGDTEAFF. The J gene is TRBJ1-1, the V gene TRBV6-1, with D maybe TRBD1 (6 bases). Germline V lookup: CDR1 MNHNS, CDR2 SASEGT. CDR3 length equals 15 residues. Trimming removed 1 base at V and 3 bases at J, with 12 bases between.

This rearrangement joins TRBV2 to TRBJ2-7; D call uncertain. Germline values: CDR1 SNHLY, CDR2 FYNNEI. The CDR3 extends over 11 amino acids. With 3 bases removed from V and 4 bases from J, the gap between germline ends came to 4 bases. Here the CDR3 reads CASSDGYEQYF. The CDR3 DNA reads as TGTGCCAGCAGTGACGGTTACGAGCAGTACTTC.

The V and J genes are TRBV27 and TRBJ2-5, with D possibly matching TRBD2 (6 bases). Germline assignment: CDR1 MNHEY and CDR2 SMNVEV (reference sequence). V lost 5 bases, J lost 4 bases, and 23 bases lay in between. The CDR3 sequence is 17 residues long. The CDR3: CASSPQGWQGGAETQYF. Here the CDR3 DNA reads TGTGCCAGCAGTCCCCAAGGGTGGCAGGGCGGGGCAGAGACCCAGTACTTC.

The chain couples TRBV27 to TRBJ2-7; 9 nucleotides line up with TRBD1. V lost 4 bases and J lost 5; bases outside the gene matches: 9. CDR3 size: 15 residues. The germline V gene encodes CDR1 MNHEY and CDR2 SMNVEV (reference sequence). The CDR3 DNA follows: TGTGCCAGCAGTTCATACAGGGGGCCGTACAACGAGCAGTACTTC. This codes for CASSSYRGPYNEQYF.